This is a list of T cell receptor beta chains from one sample in a study of blood T cell repertoires in COVID-19. Clones were sequenced by immunoSEQ multiplex PCR, and TCRdb holds only the in-frame ones, with some missing. The table has some 180,000 clones, approximately 90% seen once; the top ten hold approximately 5.6%. Sequencing was done on a sample of peripheral blood. Receptors originate from a man aged 35 to 55 with active or convalescent COVID-19. Both conserved end residues are part of each CDR3. D genes are given only for firm matches. Size tells how often a clone was seen (once, few, many) or the class of an expanded clone, and some rows leave it out.

J gene: TRBJ2-1; CDR3 length: 11; D gene: -; clone size: -; V gene: TRBV10-3; CDR3 protein: CAISGDNEQFF; CDR3 DNA: TGTGCCATCAGCGGAGACAATGAGCAGTTCTTC
J gene: TRBJ2-1; CDR3 length: 15; D gene: TRBD2; clone size: -; V gene: TRBV3-1/TRBV3-2; CDR3 protein: CASSPLGGSYNEQFF; CDR3 DNA: TGTGCCAGCAGCCCACTGGGCGGGAGTTACAATGAGCAGTTCTTC
J gene: TRBJ2-7; CDR3 length: 16; D gene: -; clone size: -; V gene: TRBV12-5; CDR3 protein: CASGWRLFLVGYEQYF; CDR3 DNA: TGTGCTAGTGGTTGGAGGTTGTTTCTGGTAGGGTACGAGCAGTACTTC
J gene: TRBJ2-7; CDR3 length: 14; D gene: -; clone size: -; V gene: TRBV5-1; CDR3 protein: CASSLVARSYEQYF; CDR3 DNA: TGCGCCAGCAGCTTGGTTGCACGGAGCTACGAGCAGTACTTC
J gene: TRBJ1-1; CDR3 length: 17; D gene: TRBD1; clone size: -; V gene: TRBV19; CDR3 protein: CASSHLTGVFMNTEAFF; CDR3 DNA: TGTGCCAGTAGTCACCTAACAGGGGTTTTTATGAACACTGAAGCTTTCTTT
J gene: TRBJ2-2; CDR3 length: 14; D gene: -; clone size: -; V gene: TRBV30; CDR3 protein: CAWSVVGGVGELFF; CDR3 DNA: TGTGCCTGGAGTGTAGTCGGGGGTGTCGGGGAGCTGTTTTTT
J gene: TRBJ2-7; CDR3 length: 16; D gene: TRBD1; clone size: -; V gene: TRBV14; CDR3 protein: CASSLRSGTGMLEQYF; CDR3 DNA: TGTGCCAGCAGCCTAAGGAGTGGGACAGGGATGTTGGAGCAGTACTTC
J gene: TRBJ1-5; CDR3 length: 16; D gene: TRBD1; clone size: few; V gene: TRBV28; CDR3 protein: CASSFIVGTVNQPQHF; CDR3 DNA: TGTGCCAGCAGTTTTATAGTCGGGACAGTCAATCAGCCCCAGCATTTT
J gene: TRBJ1-2; CDR3 length: 12; D gene: -; clone size: -; V gene: TRBV7-9; CDR3 protein: CASSLGGPGYTF; CDR3 DNA: TGTGCCAGCAGCTTAGGGGGGCCTGGCTACACCTTC
J gene: TRBJ2-3; CDR3 length: 15; D gene: -; clone size: -; V gene: TRBV14; CDR3 protein: CASSQVGQRTDTQYF; CDR3 DNA: TGTGCCAGCAGCCAAGTAGGACAACGAACAGATACGCAGTATTTT
J gene: TRBJ2-7; CDR3 length: 17; D gene: TRBD1; clone size: -; V gene: TRBV19; CDR3 protein: CASSGTGQPITPYEQYF; CDR3 DNA: TGTGCCAGTAGCGGGACAGGCCAACCGATAACGCCTTACGAGCAGTACTTC
J gene: TRBJ1-1; CDR3 length: 15; D gene: -; clone size: -; V gene: TRBV5-1; CDR3 protein: CASSPLTGRNTEAFF; CDR3 DNA: TGCGCCAGCAGCCCACTGACAGGAAGGAACACTGAAGCTTTCTTT
J gene: TRBJ2-1; CDR3 length: 15; D gene: TRBD1; clone size: -; V gene: TRBV6-5; CDR3 protein: CASSKQGVEANEQFF; CDR3 DNA: TGTGCCAGCAGTAAACAGGGGGTGGAAGCCAATGAGCAGTTCTTC
J gene: TRBJ1-2; CDR3 length: 13; D gene: TRBD1; clone size: -; V gene: TRBV18; CDR3 protein: CASSPTGVDGYTF; CDR3 DNA: TGTGCCAGCTCACCGACAGGGGTGGATGGCTACACCTTC
J gene: TRBJ2-2; CDR3 length: 16; D gene: -; clone size: -; V gene: TRBV27; CDR3 protein: CASSSTRTKGAGELFF; CDR3 DNA: TGTGCCAGCAGTTCAACACGGACGAAAGGGGCCGGGGAGCTGTTTTTT
J gene: TRBJ2-7; CDR3 length: 13; D gene: -; clone size: -; V gene: TRBV4-1; CDR3 protein: CASSQAQAYEQYF; CDR3 DNA: TGCGCCAGCAGCCAAGCCCAGGCCTACGAGCAGTACTTC
J gene: TRBJ1-2; CDR3 length: 14; D gene: TRBD1; clone size: -; V gene: TRBV7-8; CDR3 protein: CASSLGTGLNGYTF; CDR3 DNA: TGTGCCAGCAGCCTCGGGACAGGGTTGAACGGCTACACCTTC
J gene: TRBJ2-7; CDR3 length: 13; D gene: -; clone size: -; V gene: TRBV2; CDR3 protein: CASADINPYEQYF; CDR3 DNA: TGTGCCAGCGCCGACATAAATCCCTACGAGCAGTACTTC
J gene: TRBJ1-3; CDR3 length: 15; D gene: TRBD1; clone size: -; V gene: TRBV7-2; CDR3 protein: CASSWTGTEGNTIYF; CDR3 DNA: TGTGCCAGCAGCTGGACAGGGACAGAAGGGAACACCATATATTTT
J gene: TRBJ1-2; CDR3 length: 14; D gene: TRBD1; clone size: once; V gene: TRBV6-6; CDR3 protein: CASGPTGVNYGYTF; CDR3 DNA: TGTGCCAGCGGACCGACAGGGGTGAACTATGGCTACACCTTC
J gene: TRBJ1-1; CDR3 length: 15; D gene: -; clone size: -; V gene: TRBV5-1; CDR3 protein: CASSLQPGAHTEAFF; CDR3 DNA: TGCGCCAGCAGCCTTCAACCAGGGGCCCACACTGAAGCTTTCTTT
J gene: TRBJ2-2; CDR3 length: 16; D gene: TRBD2; clone size: -; V gene: TRBV19; CDR3 protein: CASRASGRANTGELFF; CDR3 DNA: TGTGCCAGTAGGGCTAGCGGACGCGCGAACACCGGGGAGCTGTTTTTT
J gene: TRBJ2-4; CDR3 length: 17; D gene: TRBD2; clone size: -; V gene: TRBV19; CDR3 protein: CASSDLAGGRAKNIQYF; CDR3 DNA: TGTGCCAGTAGCGACCTAGCGGGGGGCAGAGCCAAAAACATTCAGTACTTC
J gene: TRBJ1-1; CDR3 length: 13; D gene: -; clone size: -; V gene: TRBV28; CDR3 protein: CASSTNLITEAFF; CDR3 DNA: TGTGCCAGCAGTACAAACCTCATCACTGAAGCTTTCTTT
J gene: TRBJ1-4; CDR3 length: 14; D gene: -; clone size: -; V gene: TRBV5-1; CDR3 protein: CASSPDSWSEKLFF; CDR3 DNA: TGCGCCAGCAGCCCGGACAGCTGGAGTGAAAAACTGTTTTTT
J gene: TRBJ1-5; CDR3 length: 17; D gene: -; clone size: -; V gene: TRBV28; CDR3 protein: CASSLGTQYYSNQPQHF; CDR3 DNA: TGTGCCAGCAGTTTGGGCACACAGTATTATAGCAATCAGCCCCAGCATTTT
J gene: TRBJ1-5; CDR3 length: 15; D gene: -; clone size: once; V gene: TRBV28; CDR3 protein: CASRRAGVSNQPQHF; CDR3 DNA: TGTGCCAGCAGACGAGCGGGGGTAAGTAATCAGCCCCAGCATTTT
J gene: TRBJ1-3; CDR3 length: 15; D gene: -; clone size: -; V gene: TRBV6-1; CDR3 protein: CASSEFKGAGNTIYF; CDR3 DNA: TGTGCCAGCAGTGAGTTTAAGGGGGCTGGAAACACCATATATTTT
J gene: TRBJ2-2; CDR3 length: 15; D gene: TRBD2; clone size: few; V gene: TRBV20-1; CDR3 protein: CSASVSGGLTGELFF; CDR3 DNA: TGCAGTGCTAGTGTTAGCGGGGGGTTGACCGGGGAGCTGTTTTTT
J gene: TRBJ2-6; CDR3 length: 17; D gene: TRBD2; clone size: -; V gene: TRBV4-2; CDR3 protein: CASSQTSGNSGANVLTF; CDR3 DNA: TGTGCCAGCAGCCAGACTAGCGGGAACTCTGGGGCCAACGTCCTGACTTTC
J gene: TRBJ2-1; CDR3 length: 15; D gene: TRBD1; clone size: -; V gene: TRBV27; CDR3 protein: CASSSTGTGTNEQFF; CDR3 DNA: TGTGCCAGCAGTTCCACCGGGACAGGGACCAATGAGCAGTTCTTC
J gene: TRBJ2-7; CDR3 length: 16; D gene: TRBD1; clone size: -; V gene: TRBV6-5; CDR3 protein: CASSYSTGQGSREQYF; CDR3 DNA: TGTGCCAGCAGTTACTCGACGGGACAGGGGTCTAGGGAGCAGTACTTC
J gene: TRBJ1-2; CDR3 length: 15; D gene: TRBD1; clone size: -; V gene: TRBV30; CDR3 protein: CAWITRQGGIYGYTF; CDR3 DNA: TGTGCCTGGATCACAAGACAGGGGGGAATCTATGGCTACACCTTC
J gene: TRBJ2-2; CDR3 length: 16; D gene: -; clone size: -; V gene: TRBV3-1/TRBV3-2; CDR3 protein: CASSPRAGANTGELFF; CDR3 DNA: TGTGCCAGCAGCCCCCGGGCAGGGGCGAACACCGGGGAGCTGTTTTTT
J gene: TRBJ2-5; CDR3 length: 16; D gene: -; clone size: -; V gene: TRBV4-3; CDR3 protein: CASSQDLNAGPGTQYF; CDR3 DNA: TGCGCCAGCAGCCAAGACCTCAATGCGGGCCCTGGGACCCAGTACTTC
J gene: TRBJ2-7; CDR3 length: 14; D gene: TRBD1; clone size: -; V gene: TRBV19; CDR3 protein: CASSTRQGADEQYF; CDR3 DNA: TGTGCCAGTAGTACCCGACAGGGGGCGGACGAGCAGTACTTC
J gene: TRBJ2-7; CDR3 length: 14; D gene: TRBD2; clone size: once; V gene: TRBV5-1; CDR3 protein: CASSLGGKPYEQYF; CDR3 DNA: TGCGCCAGCAGCCTGGGAGGGAAGCCCTACGAGCAGTACTTC
J gene: TRBJ1-5; CDR3 length: 14; D gene: -; clone size: -; V gene: TRBV28; CDR3 protein: CASSLGGASQPQHF; CDR3 DNA: TGTGCCAGCAGTTTAGGGGGGGCTAGTCAGCCCCAGCATTTT
J gene: TRBJ1-3; CDR3 length: 16; D gene: TRBD1; clone size: -; V gene: TRBV9; CDR3 protein: CASSVAGTGTGNTIYF; CDR3 DNA: TGTGCCAGCAGCGTAGCCGGGACAGGGACTGGAAACACCATATATTTT
J gene: TRBJ1-1; CDR3 length: 13; D gene: TRBD1; clone size: -; V gene: TRBV2; CDR3 protein: CASTTGVRTEAFF; CDR3 DNA: TGTGCCAGCACGACAGGGGTAAGGACTGAAGCTTTCTTT
J gene: TRBJ1-5; CDR3 length: 14; D gene: -; clone size: -; V gene: TRBV7-9; CDR3 protein: CASSLAGEGQPQHF; CDR3 DNA: TGTGCCAGCAGCTTAGCGGGGGAGGGCCAGCCCCAGCATTTT
J gene: TRBJ2-5; CDR3 length: 15; D gene: -; clone size: -; V gene: TRBV5-1; CDR3 protein: CASSRGTGLGETQYF; CDR3 DNA: TGCGCCAGCAGCAGGGGGACGGGCCTAGGGGAGACCCAGTACTTC
J gene: TRBJ2-6; CDR3 length: 16; D gene: TRBD1; clone size: -; V gene: TRBV7-9; CDR3 protein: CATSRGPSSGANVLTF; CDR3 DNA: TGTGCCACTTCGAGGGGGCCTTCCTCTGGGGCCAACGTCCTGACTTTC
J gene: TRBJ2-7; CDR3 length: 14; D gene: -; clone size: -; V gene: TRBV2; CDR3 protein: CASCPPGSSYEQYF; CDR3 DNA: TGTGCCAGTTGTCCACCGGGGTCCTCCTACGAGCAGTACTTC
J gene: TRBJ2-3; CDR3 length: 16; D gene: -; clone size: -; V gene: TRBV28; CDR3 protein: CASSPLTVSSTDTQYF; CDR3 DNA: TGTGCCAGCAGTCCTCTAACTGTGTCTAGCACAGATACGCAGTATTTT
J gene: TRBJ1-2; CDR3 length: 20; D gene: TRBD1; clone size: -; V gene: TRBV6-4; CDR3 protein: CARSTDRDRDPESLNYGYTF; CDR3 DNA: TGTGCCCGTTCGACCGACCGGGACAGGGACCCGGAGTCACTTAACTATGGCTACACCTTC
J gene: TRBJ1-1; CDR3 length: 13; D gene: -; clone size: -; V gene: TRBV5-4; CDR3 protein: CASSLQGGTEAFF; CDR3 DNA: TGTGCCAGCAGCTTACAGGGCGGCACTGAAGCTTTCTTT
J gene: TRBJ1-5; CDR3 length: 16; D gene: TRBD1; clone size: -; V gene: TRBV19; CDR3 protein: CASSMGQNHYNQPQHF; CDR3 DNA: TGTGCCAGTAGTATGGGACAGAACCACTACAATCAGCCCCAGCATTTT
J gene: TRBJ2-1; CDR3 length: 14; D gene: -; clone size: -; V gene: TRBV19; CDR3 protein: CASSIGPRMEEQFF; CDR3 DNA: TGTGCCAGTAGTATAGGCCCAAGGATGGAGGAGCAGTTCTTC
J gene: TRBJ2-6; CDR3 length: 16; D gene: TRBD2; clone size: -; V gene: TRBV7-8; CDR3 protein: CASSGLALSGANVLTF; CDR3 DNA: TGTGCCAGCAGTGGACTAGCTCTATCTGGGGCCAACGTCCTGACTTTC
J gene: TRBJ1-5; CDR3 length: 12; D gene: -; clone size: -; V gene: TRBV24-1; CDR3 protein: CATANGDQPQHF; CDR3 DNA: TGTGCCACCGCGAACGGGGATCAGCCCCAGCATTTT
J gene: TRBJ2-7; CDR3 length: 18; D gene: TRBD2; clone size: -; V gene: TRBV6-2/TRBV6-3; CDR3 protein: CASSYRRGGREYAYEQYF; CDR3 DNA: TGTGCCAGCAGTTACCGGCGGGGGGGCCGTGAATATGCCTACGAGCAGTACTTC
J gene: TRBJ1-1; CDR3 length: 15; D gene: -; clone size: -; V gene: TRBV11-3; CDR3 protein: CASSLGQVRNTEAFF; CDR3 DNA: TGTGCCAGCAGCTTAGGACAGGTCCGGAACACTGAAGCTTTCTTT
J gene: TRBJ2-7; CDR3 length: 13; D gene: -; clone size: -; V gene: TRBV28; CDR3 protein: CASTWEDYYEQYF; CDR3 DNA: TGTGCCAGCACCTGGGAGGACTACTACGAGCAGTACTTC
J gene: TRBJ2-4; CDR3 length: 14; D gene: TRBD2; clone size: few; V gene: TRBV28; CDR3 protein: CASSLGVGRGIQYF; CDR3 DNA: TGTGCCAGCAGTTTAGGGGTCGGGAGGGGCATTCAGTACTTC
J gene: TRBJ1-1; CDR3 length: 14; D gene: -; clone size: -; V gene: TRBV5-4; CDR3 protein: CASSFRLRDTEAFF; CDR3 DNA: TGTGCCAGCAGCTTCCGTCTGCGGGACACTGAAGCTTTCTTT
J gene: TRBJ1-5; CDR3 length: 13; D gene: -; clone size: -; V gene: TRBV27; CDR3 protein: CASSLRSNQPQHF; CDR3 DNA: TGTGCCAGCAGTTTACGGAGCAATCAGCCCCAGCATTTT